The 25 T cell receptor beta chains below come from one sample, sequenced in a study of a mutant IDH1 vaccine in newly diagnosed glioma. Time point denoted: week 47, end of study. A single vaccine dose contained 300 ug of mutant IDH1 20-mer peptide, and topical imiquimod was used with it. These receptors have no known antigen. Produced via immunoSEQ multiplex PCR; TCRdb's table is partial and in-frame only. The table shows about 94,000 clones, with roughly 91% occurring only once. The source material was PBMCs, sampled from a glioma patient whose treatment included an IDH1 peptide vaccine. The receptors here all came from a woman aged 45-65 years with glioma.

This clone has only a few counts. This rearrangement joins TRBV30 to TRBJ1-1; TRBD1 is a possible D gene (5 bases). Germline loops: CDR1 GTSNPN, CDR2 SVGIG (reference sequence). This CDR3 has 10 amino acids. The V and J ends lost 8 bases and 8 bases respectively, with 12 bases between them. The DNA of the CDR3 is TGTGCCGGAGGGGCGGCCGAAGCTTTCTTT. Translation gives CAGGAAEAFF.

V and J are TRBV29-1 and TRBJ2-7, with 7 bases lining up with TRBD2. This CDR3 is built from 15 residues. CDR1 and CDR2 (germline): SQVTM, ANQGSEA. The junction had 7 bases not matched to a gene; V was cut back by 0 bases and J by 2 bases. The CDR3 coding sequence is TGCAGCGTTGAAGATAGGCCTAGCGGAACCTACGAGCAGTACTTC. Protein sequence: CSVEDRPSGTYEQYF.

This chain's CDR3 is CASGLVPGREVYTQYF. The CDR3 DNA follows: TGTGCTAGTGGTTTGGTACCAGGACGGGAAGTGTATACGCAGTATTTT. This rearrangement joins TRBV12-5 to TRBJ2-3, with D possibly matching TRBD2 (5 bases). There are 16 residues in the CDR3. Germline CDR1 reads LGHNT; CDR2 reads FRNRAP. The V end lost 0 bases, the J end lost 7 bases, and 17 bases lay between the germline ends. Supplemented by reference TRBV12-5 and TRBJ2-3, the full variable domain reads DARVTQTPRHKVTEMGQEVTMRCQPILGHNTVFWYRQTMMQGLELLAYFRNRAPLDDSGMPKDRFSAEMPDATLATLKIQPSEPRDSAVYFCASGLVPGREVYTQYFGPGTRLTVL.

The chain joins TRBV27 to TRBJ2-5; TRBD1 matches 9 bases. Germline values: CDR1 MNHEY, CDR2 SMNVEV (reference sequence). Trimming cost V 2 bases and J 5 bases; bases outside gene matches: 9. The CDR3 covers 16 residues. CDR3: CASSLITGQGPETQYF. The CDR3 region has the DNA TGTGCCAGCAGTTTAATAACGGGACAGGGTCCGGAGACCCAGTACTTC.

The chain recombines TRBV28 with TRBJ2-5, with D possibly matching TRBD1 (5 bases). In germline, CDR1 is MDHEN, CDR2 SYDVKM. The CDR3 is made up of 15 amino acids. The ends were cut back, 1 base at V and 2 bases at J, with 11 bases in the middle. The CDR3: CASSLSDRNQETQYF. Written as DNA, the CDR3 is TGTGCCAGCAGTTTATCAGACAGAAATCAAGAGACCCAGTACTTC.

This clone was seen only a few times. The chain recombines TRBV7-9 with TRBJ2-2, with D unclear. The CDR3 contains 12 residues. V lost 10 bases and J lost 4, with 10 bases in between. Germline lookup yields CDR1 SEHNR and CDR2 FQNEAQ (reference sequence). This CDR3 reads CATNDLTGELFF. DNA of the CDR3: TGTGCCACCAACGACCTCACCGGGGAGCTGTTTTTT. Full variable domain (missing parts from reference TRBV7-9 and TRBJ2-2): DTGVSQNPRHKITKRGQNVTFRCDPISEHNRLYWYRQTLGQGPEFLTYFQNEAQLEKSRLLSDRFSAERPKGSFSTLEIQRTEQGDSAMYLCATNDLTGELFFGEGSRLTVL.

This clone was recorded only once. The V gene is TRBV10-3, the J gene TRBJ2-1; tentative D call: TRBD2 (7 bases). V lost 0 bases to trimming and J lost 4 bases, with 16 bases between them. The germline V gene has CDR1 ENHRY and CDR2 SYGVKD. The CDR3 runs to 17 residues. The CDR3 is CAISESRGRWGYNEQFF. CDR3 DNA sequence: TGTGCCATCAGTGAGTCGCGGGGGCGATGGGGTTACAATGAGCAGTTCTTC.

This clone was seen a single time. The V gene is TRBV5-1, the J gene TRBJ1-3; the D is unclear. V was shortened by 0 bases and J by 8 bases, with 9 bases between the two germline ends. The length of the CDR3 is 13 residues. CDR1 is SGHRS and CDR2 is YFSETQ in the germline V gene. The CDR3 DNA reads TGCGCCAGCAGCTTGGATGGGAGCGACACCATATATTTT. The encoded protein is CASSLDGSDTIYF.

CDR3 sequence: CASSFSGTVYEQYF. CDR3 DNA: TGCGCCAGCAGCTTTTCCGGGACAGTTTACGAGCAGTACTTC. This chain joins TRBV5-1 and TRBJ2-7; TRBD1 matches 7 bases. The V segment lost 2 bases and the J segment 4 bases; nucleotides outside the gene matches: 6. The CDR3 has 14 residues. Germline V gene data show CDR1 as SGHRS and CDR2 as YFSETQ.

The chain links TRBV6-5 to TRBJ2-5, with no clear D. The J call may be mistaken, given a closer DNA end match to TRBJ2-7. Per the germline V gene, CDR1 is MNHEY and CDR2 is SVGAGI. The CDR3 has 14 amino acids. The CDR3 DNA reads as TGTGCCAGCAGTTGGCCCGGGCCACCCTACGAGCAGTACTTC. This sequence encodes CASSWPGPPYEQYF.

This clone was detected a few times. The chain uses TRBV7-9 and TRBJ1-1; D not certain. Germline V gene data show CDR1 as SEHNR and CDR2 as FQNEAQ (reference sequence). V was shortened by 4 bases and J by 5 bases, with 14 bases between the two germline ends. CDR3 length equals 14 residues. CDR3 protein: CASSSPRASTEAFF. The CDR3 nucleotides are TGTGCCAGCAGCTCTCCTAGGGCGTCGACTGAAGCTTTCTTT.

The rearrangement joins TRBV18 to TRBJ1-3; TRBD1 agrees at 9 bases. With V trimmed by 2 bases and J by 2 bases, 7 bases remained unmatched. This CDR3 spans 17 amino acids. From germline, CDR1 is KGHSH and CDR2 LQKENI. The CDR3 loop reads CASSPASGTGTGNTIYF. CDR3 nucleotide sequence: TGTGCCAGCTCACCAGCGAGTGGGACAGGGACTGGAAACACCATATATTTT.

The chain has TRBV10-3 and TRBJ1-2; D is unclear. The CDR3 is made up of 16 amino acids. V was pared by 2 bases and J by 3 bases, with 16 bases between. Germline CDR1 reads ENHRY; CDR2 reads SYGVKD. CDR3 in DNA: TGTGCCATCAGTGAGCCACGGTCATTTGCGCACTATGGCTACACCTTC. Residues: CAISEPRSFAHYGYTF.

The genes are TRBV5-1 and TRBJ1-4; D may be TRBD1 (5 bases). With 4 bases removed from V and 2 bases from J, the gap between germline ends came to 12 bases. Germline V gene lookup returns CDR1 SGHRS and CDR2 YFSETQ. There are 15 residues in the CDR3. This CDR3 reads CASSVTGTTNEKLFF. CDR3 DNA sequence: TGCGCCAGCAGCGTAACCGGGACGACTAATGAAAAACTGTTTTTT. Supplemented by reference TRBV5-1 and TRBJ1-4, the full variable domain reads KAGVTQTPRYLIKTRGQQVTLSCSPISGHRSVSWYQQTPGQGLQFLFEYFSETQRNKGNFPGRFSGRQFSNSRSEMNVSTLELGDSALYLCASSVTGTTNEKLFFGSGTQLSVL.

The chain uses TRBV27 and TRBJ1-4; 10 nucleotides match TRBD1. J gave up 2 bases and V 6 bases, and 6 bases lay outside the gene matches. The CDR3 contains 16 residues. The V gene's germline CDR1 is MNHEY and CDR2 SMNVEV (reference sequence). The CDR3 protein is CASSPTGGGTNEKLFF. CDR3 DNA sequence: TGTGCCAGCAGCCCGACAGGGGGCGGGACTAATGAAAAACTGTTTTTT.

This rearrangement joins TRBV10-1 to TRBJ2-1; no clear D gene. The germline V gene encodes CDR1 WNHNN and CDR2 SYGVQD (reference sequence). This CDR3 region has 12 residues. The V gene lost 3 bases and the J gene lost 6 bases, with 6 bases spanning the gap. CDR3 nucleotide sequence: TGCGCCAGCAGTGACCACCTCAATGAGCAGTTCTTC. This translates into CASSDHLNEQFF.

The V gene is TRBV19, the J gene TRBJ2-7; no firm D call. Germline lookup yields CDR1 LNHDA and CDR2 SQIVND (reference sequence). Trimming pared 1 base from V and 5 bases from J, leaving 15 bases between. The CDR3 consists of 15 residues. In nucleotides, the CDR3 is TGTGCCAGTAGTATAGGTGCTACTTCTCGTCACGAGCAGTACTTC. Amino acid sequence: CASSIGATSRHEQYF.

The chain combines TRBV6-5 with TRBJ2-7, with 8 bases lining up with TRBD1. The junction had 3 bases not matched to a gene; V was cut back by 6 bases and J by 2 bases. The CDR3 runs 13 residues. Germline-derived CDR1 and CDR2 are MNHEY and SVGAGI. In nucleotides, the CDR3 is TGTGCCAGCAGGGACAGGGTCCCCTACGAGCAGTACTTC. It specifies CASRDRVPYEQYF.

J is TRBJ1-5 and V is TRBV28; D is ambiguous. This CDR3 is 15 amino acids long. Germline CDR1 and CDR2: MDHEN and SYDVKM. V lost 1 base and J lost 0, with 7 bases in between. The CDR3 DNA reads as TGTGCCAGCAGTTTATTACCGAATAGCAATCAGCCCCAGCATTTT. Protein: CASSLLPNSNQPQHF. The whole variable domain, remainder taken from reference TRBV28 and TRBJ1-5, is DVKVTQSSRYLVKRTGEKVFLECVQDMDHENMFWYRQDPGLGLRLIYFSYDVKMKEKGDIPEGYSVSREKKERFSLILESASTNQTSMYLCASSLLPNSNQPQHFGDGTRLSIL.

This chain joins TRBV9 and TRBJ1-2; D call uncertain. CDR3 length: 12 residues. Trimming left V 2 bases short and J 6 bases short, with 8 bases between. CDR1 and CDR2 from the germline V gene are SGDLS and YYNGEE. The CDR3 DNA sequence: TGTGCCAGCAGCGTGGGCAGAGATGGCTACACCTTC. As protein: CASSVGRDGYTF.

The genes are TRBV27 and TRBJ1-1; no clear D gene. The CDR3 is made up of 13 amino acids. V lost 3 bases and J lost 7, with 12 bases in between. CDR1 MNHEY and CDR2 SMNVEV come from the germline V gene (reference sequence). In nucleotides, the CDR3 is TGTGCCAGCAGTTTCGGAGGACGGGATGAAGCTTTCTTT. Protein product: CASSFGGRDEAFF.

The CDR3 protein is CASSSDPRGVETQYF. Here the CDR3 DNA reads TGTGCCAGCAGTTCAGACCCCCGGGGGGTGGAGACCCAGTACTTC. The chain is built from TRBV27 and TRBJ2-5; TRBD2 matches 7 bases. The germline gives CDR1 MNHEY, CDR2 SMNVEV (reference sequence). This CDR3 region has 15 residues. Trimming removed 4 bases from V and 5 bases from J; junction bases left unmatched: 10.

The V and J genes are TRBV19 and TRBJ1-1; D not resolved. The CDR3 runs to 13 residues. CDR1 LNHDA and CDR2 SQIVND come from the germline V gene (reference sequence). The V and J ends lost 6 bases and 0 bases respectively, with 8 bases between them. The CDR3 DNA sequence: TGTGCCAGTAGGTTAGGGCTGAACACTGAAGCTTTCTTT. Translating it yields CASRLGLNTEAFF.

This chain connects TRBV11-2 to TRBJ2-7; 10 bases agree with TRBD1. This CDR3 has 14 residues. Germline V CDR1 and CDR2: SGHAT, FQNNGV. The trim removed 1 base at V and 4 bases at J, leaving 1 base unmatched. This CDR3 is CASSLGTGGYEQYF. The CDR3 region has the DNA TGTGCCAGCAGCTTAGGGACAGGGGGTTACGAGCAGTACTTC.

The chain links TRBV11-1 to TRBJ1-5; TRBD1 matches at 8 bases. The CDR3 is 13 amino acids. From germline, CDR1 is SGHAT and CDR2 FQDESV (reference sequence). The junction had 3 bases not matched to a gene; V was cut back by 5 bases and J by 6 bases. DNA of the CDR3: TGTGCCAGCAGCAGGACAGGGTTTCAGCCCCAGCATTTT. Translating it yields CASSRTGFQPQHF.